This passage covers 10 T cell receptor beta chains from one sample sequenced in a study of blood T cell repertoires in COVID-19. Generated by immunoSEQ multiplex PCR, the TCRdb table keeps only in-frame clones and is missing some. Of fewer than 200,000 clones in the sample, roughly 84% are singletons; the top ten hold roughly 3.1%. Specimen: PBMCs or T cells enriched from blood (not recorded which). Receptors were obtained from a woman between 25 and 40 years old who had been exposed to COVID-19.

The table lists this clone with a count of one. The chain uses TRBV5-6 and TRBJ1-4; 8 nucleotides match TRBD1. Germline CDR1 reads SGHDT; CDR2 reads YYEEEE. V was pared by 1 base and J by 5 bases, with 4 bases of the junction left unmatched. The CDR3 has 15 residues. The CDR3 coding sequence is TGTGCCAGCAGCTTGCAGACAGGGGAGAATGAAAAACTGTTTTTT. Protein product: CASSLQTGENEKLFF.

The chain employs TRBV15 and TRBJ2-7, with a weak D call TRBD1 (6 bases). This CDR3 is 13 amino acids long. Germline V CDR1 and CDR2: LNHNV, YYDKDF (reference sequence). V was pared by 0 bases and J by 10 bases, with 13 bases between. CDR3 nucleotides: TGTGCCACCAGCAGAGAGGGGACACGAGACCAGTACTTC. Its protein product is CATSREGTRDQYF.

V and J are TRBV3-1 (or the pseudogene TRBV3-2) and TRBJ2-1; TRBD2 agrees at 9 bases. V lost 3 bases to trimming and J lost 5 bases; unmatched junction nucleotides: 5. The CDR3 sequence is 15 residues long. The germline V gene encodes CDR1 LGHDT and CDR2 YNNKEL (reference sequence). The CDR3 sequence is CASSHAGGRNNEQFF. Written as DNA, the CDR3 is TGTGCCAGCAGCCACGCGGGGGGGCGTAACAATGAGCAGTTCTTC.

The chain recombines TRBV2 with TRBJ1-6; 8 positions agree with TRBD1. Trimming took 6 bases from V and 10 from J; bases not matched to a gene: 8. The V gene's germline CDR1 is SNHLY and CDR2 FYNNEI. The CDR3 contains 14 residues. CDR3 coding DNA: TGTGCCAGCAGGGCCACCGGGACAGGCTCACCCCTCCACTTT. It codes for CASRATGTGSPLHF.

The V gene is TRBV6-5, the J gene TRBJ2-7; D remains ambiguous. The CDR3 is 15 residues long. Trimming pared 0 bases from V and 0 bases from J, leaving 9 bases between. In germline, CDR1 is MNHEY, CDR2 SVGAGI. The CDR3 protein is CASSYSIQSSYEQYF. The DNA of the CDR3 is TGTGCCAGCAGTTACTCGATACAGAGCTCCTACGAGCAGTACTTC.

CDR3 residues: CASRLGTFNTEAFF. The CDR3 bases are TGTGCCAGCAGACTTGGGACATTTAACACTGAAGCTTTCTTT. The chain combines TRBV5-5 with TRBJ1-1; the D gene is possibly TRBD1 (6 bases). The CDR3 is 14 residues long. V lost 5 bases and J lost 2, with 13 bases in between. Germline V gene sequence: CDR1 SGHKS, CDR2 YYEKEE (reference sequence).

This chain links TRBV7-9 with TRBJ1-1, with 7 positions matching TRBD1. The CDR3 sequence is 14 residues long. Germline CDR1 reads SEHNR; CDR2 reads FQNEAQ (reference sequence). V shed 4 bases and J 1 base; nucleotides not matched to a gene: 3. The CDR3 region is CASSSGQSNTEAFF. The DNA of the CDR3 is TGTGCCAGCAGCTCGGGACAGTCGAACACTGAAGCTTTCTTT.

The chain employs TRBV7-2 and TRBJ1-5; TRBD1 aligns across 7 bases. Germline loops: CDR1 SGHTA, CDR2 FQGNSA. The CDR3 is made up of 15 amino acids. V lost 4 bases to trimming and J lost 7 bases; unmatched junction nucleotides: 10. The chain's CDR3 is CASSWGQSARQPQHF. The CDR3 DNA is TGTGCCAGCAGCTGGGGACAGTCAGCACGGCAGCCCCAGCATTTT.

The genes are TRBV30 and TRBJ1-5; D is undetermined. Germline V gene data show CDR1 as GTSNPN and CDR2 as SVGIG (reference sequence). Trimming removed 0 bases at V and 1 base at J, with 4 bases between. CDR3 size: 13 residues. For the CDR3, the DNA is TGTGCCTGGAGTGTCGAGAGCAATCAGCCCCAGCATTTT. It yields the protein CAWSVESNQPQHF.

CDR3 sequence (DNA): TGTGCCAGCAGCGGATGGGACAGGTTGGACATTGACTATGGCTACACCTTC. Translation gives CASSGWDRLDIDYGYTF. The rearrangement uses TRBV5-6 and TRBJ1-2, with 8 bases fitting TRBD1. CDR1 and CDR2 from the germline V gene are SGHDT and YYEEEE. This CDR3 is built from 17 residues. V was clipped by 4 bases and J by 3 bases; unmatched bases: 14.